These 12 T cell receptor beta chains were sequenced from one sample in a study of PD-1 blockade in classical Hodgkin lymphoma. The protocol was immunoSEQ multiplex PCR, while the TCRdb copy is restricted to in-frame clones and leaves out a portion. The sample carries some 93,000 clones, 75% to 85% recorded once. Time point reported: cycle 4 day 1 (C4D1), after 5 to 7 weeks of nivolumab. Every patient had relapsed following autologous stem cell transplantation, and cohorts differed in brentuximab vedotin exposure. Sequencing was performed on peripheral blood mononuclear cells (PBMCs), taken before the fourth cycle of nivolumab. The receptors come from a human donor with classical Hodgkin lymphoma.

DNA of the CDR3: TGTGCCAGCTCACCACCGGGGCAGCCCTTTATGAACACTGAAGCTTTCTTT. It encodes CASSPPGQPFMNTEAFF. This rearrangement joins TRBV18 to TRBJ1-1, with D maybe TRBD1 (5 bases). The germline CDR1 and CDR2 sequences are KGHSH and LQKENI. V gave up 0 bases and J gave up 0 bases, with 14 bases separating them. The CDR3 totals 17 residues.

The J gene is TRBJ1-4, the V gene TRBV19, with D maybe TRBD1 (5 bases). V gave up 5 bases and J gave up 5 bases, with 12 bases separating them. CDR3 length: 14 amino acids. CDR1 is LNHDA, CDR2 SQIVND, per germline (reference sequence). CDR3 region: CASSGAQHNEKLFF. The CDR3 coding sequence is TGTGCCAGTAGTGGGGCGCAGCACAATGAAAAACTGTTTTTT.

This CDR3 reads CASSRDFQETQYF. CDR3 nucleotides: TGTGCCAGCTCACGGGACTTCCAAGAGACCCAGTACTTC. The chain links TRBV18 to TRBJ2-5, with D maybe TRBD2 (6 bases). In germline, CDR1 is KGHSH, CDR2 LQKENI. The CDR3 extends over 13 amino acids. Trimming cost V 4 bases and J 1 base, with 7 bases left between them.

J is TRBJ2-7 and V is TRBV7-6; D is uncertain. The V and J ends lost 5 bases and 3 bases respectively, with 5 bases between them. This CDR3 is 11 amino acids long. Germline V gene sequence: CDR1 SGHVS, CDR2 FNYEAQ. CDR3 DNA: TGTGCCAGCAGCGAAAACTACGAGCAGTACTTC. Translated: CASSENYEQYF.

This chain uses TRBV7-6 with TRBJ2-2, with a possible D match to TRBD1 (5 bases). Trimming stripped 1 base from V and 1 base from J, with 10 bases between. The CDR3 has 16 residues. CDR1 is SGHVS, CDR2 FNYEAQ, per germline. The CDR3 DNA reads TGTGCCAGCAGCTTAGATTCAGGGTTGAACACCGGGGAGCTGTTTTTT. It specifies CASSLDSGLNTGELFF. The variable domain in full, with the rest retrieved from reference TRBV7-6 and TRBJ2-2, is GAGVSQSPRYKVTKRGQDVALRCDPISGHVSLYWYRQALGQGPEFLTYFNYEAQQDKSGLPNDRFSAERPEGSISTLTIQRTEQRDSAMYRCASSLDSGLNTGELFFGEGSRLTVL.

This clone was found many times. The rearrangement joins TRBV28 to TRBJ2-7; D perhaps matches TRBD2 (5 bases). V lost 5 bases and J 1 base, leaving 15 bases between the germline ends. The CDR3 consists of 15 residues. CDR1 is MDHEN, CDR2 SYDVKM, per germline. The CDR3 nucleotides are TGTGCCAGCAGTCGACTACACGGCACTTCCTACGAGCAGTACTTC. Translated, it gives CASSRLHGTSYEQYF.

The chain combines TRBV7-9 with TRBJ2-7; the match to TRBD2 covers 9 bases. The J segment lost 4 bases and the V segment lost 5 bases, leaving 6 bases of the junction unmatched. Germline values: CDR1 SEHNR, CDR2 FQNEAQ (reference sequence). The CDR3 is made up of 14 amino acids. CDR3 sequence reads: CASSNSGSWYEQYF. The CDR3 bases are TGTGCCAGCAGCAATAGCGGGAGTTGGTACGAGCAGTACTTC.

V and J are TRBV29-1 and TRBJ1-6; 9 positions agree with TRBD1. Trimming at V came to 4 bases and at J to 8 bases, leaving 12 bases not matched to a gene. Per germline, CDR1 SQVTM and CDR2 ANQGSEA. The CDR3 has 16 amino acids. CDR3 residues: CSVGRDWDRDHSPLHF. For the CDR3, the DNA is TGCAGCGTTGGGAGAGATTGGGACAGGGACCATTCACCCCTCCACTTT.

The rearrangement joins TRBV7-2 to TRBJ1-4; D is undetermined. This CDR3 has 15 residues. Germline V gene data show CDR1 as SGHTA and CDR2 as FQGNSA. The germline V and J ends were trimmed by 3 bases and 0 bases, with 8 bases remaining between them. The CDR3 region has the DNA TGTGCCAGCAGCTTCCAGCCAGCAACTAATGAAAAACTGTTTTTT. Residues: CASSFQPATNEKLFF.

The rearrangement joins TRBV12-5 to TRBJ1-1; TRBD1 is a possible D gene (5 bases). CDR3 length: 15 residues. Germline V gives CDR1 LGHNT, CDR2 FRNRAP. Trimming stripped 4 bases from V and 0 bases from J, with 12 bases between. The DNA for the CDR3 is TGTGCTAGTGGTTACGCGCGGGGGATGAACACTGAAGCTTTCTTT. Translating it yields CASGYARGMNTEAFF.

The chain has TRBV5-1 and TRBJ1-1; TRBD1 matches at 8 bases. This CDR3 has 14 residues. Losses at the gene ends were 5 bases for V and 1 base for J; bases not matched to a gene: 4. In germline, CDR1 is SGHRS, CDR2 YFSETQ. This CDR3 reads CASRTGTGNTEAFF. The DNA for the CDR3 is TGCGCCAGCAGGACCGGGACAGGGAACACTGAAGCTTTCTTT. Full variable domain (outside the CDR3, taken from reference TRBV5-1 and TRBJ1-1): KAGVTQTPRYLIKTRGQQVTLSCSPISGHRSVSWYQQTPGQGLQFLFEYFSETQRNKGNFPGRFSGRQFSNSRSEMNVSTLELGDSALYLCASRTGTGNTEAFFGQGTRLTVV.

The chain carries TRBV10-2 and TRBJ2-3; possibly TRBD1 for D (5 bases). Trimming removed 7 bases from V and 6 bases from J, with 14 bases in between. This CDR3 contains 13 residues. Germline CDR1 and CDR2: WSHSY and SAAADI. Here the CDR3 DNA reads TGCGCCAGCACGAGCAGGGCAGTGGATACGCAGTATTTT. Amino acids: CASTSRAVDTQYF.